The 28 T cell receptor beta chains given below trace back to one sample, sequenced in a study of shared clonotypes between healthy human individuals. Selected positively for CCR7 and CD45RO-negative, naive CD8 cells excluded terminally differentiated effector memory CD45RA+ cells. Sequencing was performed with immunoSEQ multiplex PCR; in TCRdb, only in-frame clones are kept and a portion is missing. Of hundreds of thousands of clones in the sample, roughly 95% are singletons; the top ten hold approximately 0.11%. Sequencing was performed on naive CD8+ T cells sorted from blood. The receptors were gathered from a woman aged 25 to 45 in good health.

V and J are TRBV27 and TRBJ2-7, with no clear D. Trimming took 1 base from V and 1 from J, leaving 8 bases between them. This CDR3 has 14 residues. Germline CDR1 reads MNHEY; CDR2 reads SMNVEV (reference sequence). Here the CDR3 reads CASSLLSQSYEQYF. CDR3 sequence (DNA): TGTGCCAGCAGTTTATTAAGCCAGTCCTACGAGCAGTACTTC.

In regard to this clone: Other DNA sequences in the sample encode the same CDR3. This chain links TRBV5-4 with TRBJ2-5; D unresolved. This CDR3 comprises 13 residues. The ends were cut back, 0 bases at V and 3 bases at J, with 6 bases in the middle. The germline V gene encodes CDR1 SGHNT and CDR2 YYREEE (reference sequence). This chain's CDR3 is CASSLEREETQYF. The CDR3 nucleotides read TGTGCCAGCAGCTTGGAGCGCGAAGAGACCCAGTACTTC.

As concerns this clone: This sample includes further DNA sequences coding for the same CDR3. This chain links TRBV27 with TRBJ1-5; possibly TRBD1 for D (6 bases). In germline, CDR1 is MNHEY, CDR2 SMNVEV (reference sequence). CDR3 length: 15 amino acids. V was cut by 6 bases and J by 3 bases, with 15 bases left in between. The CDR3 DNA reads as TGTGCCAGCAGCCCTAGGACAGTTTCCAATCAGCCCCAGCATTTT. This sequence encodes CASSPRTVSNQPQHF.

The V and J genes are TRBV6-5 and TRBJ1-2, with 8 bases matching TRBD1. J lost 4 bases, V lost 2 bases, and 3 bases had no gene match. CDR1 MNHEY and CDR2 SVGAGI come from the germline V gene. The CDR3 spans 14 residues. Here the CDR3 reads CASSYLTGGYGYTF. The CDR3 bases are TGTGCCAGCAGTTACCTCACAGGGGGCTATGGCTACACCTTC.

V and J are TRBV6-1 and TRBJ2-7; 9 nucleotides agree with TRBD1. The CDR3 contains 15 residues. V trimming: 4 bases; J trimming: 0 bases; junction bases outside the gene matches: 4. Germline CDR1 and CDR2: MNHNS and SASEGT. CDR3 nucleotide sequence: TGTGCCAGCAGTGCCGACAGGGGGAGCTCCTACGAGCAGTACTTC. This sequence encodes CASSADRGSSYEQYF.

The chain carries TRBV10-2 and TRBJ1-5; TRBD1 is a possible D gene (5 bases). Trimming left V 7 bases short and J 3 bases short, with 10 bases between. The CDR3 is made up of 13 amino acids. The germline V gene has CDR1 WSHSY and CDR2 SAAADI. The CDR3 region has the DNA TGCGCCAGCATGATAGGGGACAATCAGCCCCAGCATTTT. Its protein product is CASMIGDNQPQHF.

This CDR3 reads CASSQSLGGGNEQFF. For the CDR3, the DNA is TGCGCCAGCAGCCAAAGTCTGGGTGGCGGCAATGAGCAGTTCTTC. The chain uses TRBV4-1 and TRBJ2-1; D remains unclear. V lost 2 bases and J lost 6, with 14 bases in between. CDR1 and CDR2 from the germline V gene are MGHRA and YSYEKL. The CDR3 is 15 amino acids.

The chain combines TRBV28 with TRBJ2-5; TRBD1 aligns across 7 bases. Germline loops: CDR1 MDHEN, CDR2 SYDVKM. The CDR3 is 16 residues long. V trimming: 4 bases; J trimming: 4 bases; junction bases outside the gene matches: 12. Here the CDR3 reads CASSSPTGATGETQYF. CDR3 nucleotide sequence: TGTGCCAGCAGTTCCCCCACAGGGGCGACGGGAGAGACCCAGTACTTC.

Details on this clone: This same CDR3 is encoded by further DNA sequences in the sample. The rearrangement links TRBV7-9 to TRBJ2-3; D unclear. Between the trimmed V and J ends, which lost 2 bases and 6 bases, there was a span of 6 bases. The CDR3 is made up of 12 amino acids. CDR1 is SEHNR, CDR2 FQNEAQ, per germline (reference sequence). CDR3 sequence: CASSLSGDTQYF. The CDR3 nucleotides read TGTGCCAGCAGCTTATCTGGCGATACGCAGTATTTT.

This clone was picked up one time. The rearrangement links TRBV28 to TRBJ1-2, with 8 bases matching TRBD1. The CDR3 loop spans 13 amino acids. The germline gives CDR1 MDHEN, CDR2 SYDVKM. V lost 3 bases and J lost 7; bases outside the gene matches: 4. CDR3 DNA sequence: TGTGCCAGCAGTTTTGACAGGGGAGCTGGCTACACCTTC. Its translation is CASSFDRGAGYTF.

V is TRBV5-1 and J is TRBJ2-3; D not certain. CDR3 length: 14 residues. Trimming removed 3 bases at V and 1 base at J, with 9 bases between. The germline CDR1 and CDR2 sequences are SGHRS and YFSETQ. The CDR3: CASSSGRGTDTQYF. CDR3 nucleotide sequence: TGCGCCAGCAGCTCCGGACGGGGCACAGATACGCAGTATTTT.

This clone showed up just once. A read error may account for a junction end that differs from germline. This chain uses TRBV27 with TRBJ2-1, with 8 bases fitting TRBD2. CDR3 length equals 18 residues. Per germline, CDR1 MNHEY and CDR2 SMNVEV (reference sequence). CDR3 region: CASSLSASSGGPYNEQFF. CDR3 nucleotide sequence: TGTGCCAGCAGCTTATCGGCGTCGTCGGGAGGGCCCTACAATGAGCAGTTCTTC.

V and J are TRBV6-1 and TRBJ1-5, with 7 bases aligning to TRBD1. This CDR3 has 15 residues. Germline V gives CDR1 MNHNS, CDR2 SASEGT. With 4 bases clipped from V and 1 base from J, the junction kept 4 bases outside the gene matches. In DNA, the CDR3 is TGTGCCAGCAGTGGGACAGGACTAAGCAATCAGCCCCAGCATTTT. It specifies CASSGTGLSNQPQHF.

The rearrangement joins TRBV19 to TRBJ1-1; no definite D call. Deletions cut 2 bases from V and 11 bases from J, with 9 bases between. The CDR3 contains 11 residues. Looked up from germline, CDR1 is LNHDA and CDR2 is SQIVND (reference sequence). CDR3 sequence (DNA): TGTGCCAGTAGTATAAGTAGGGATGCTTTCTTT. It is translated as CASSISRDAFF.

V gene TRBV5-1 combines with J gene TRBJ1-2, with D uncertain. Trimming pared 4 bases from V and 7 bases from J, leaving 20 bases between. The CDR3 contains 15 residues. CDR1 and CDR2 (germline): SGHRS, YFSETQ. CDR3 amino acids: CASSLGPIPLSGYTF. CDR3 bases: TGCGCCAGCAGCCTCGGACCGATACCCCTCTCTGGCTACACCTTC. Full variable domain (missing parts from reference TRBV5-1 and TRBJ1-2): KAGVTQTPRYLIKTRGQQVTLSCSPISGHRSVSWYQQTPGQGLQFLFEYFSETQRNKGNFPGRFSGRQFSNSRSEMNVSTLELGDSALYLCASSLGPIPLSGYTFGSGTRLTVV.

The gene calls are TRBV5-1 and TRBJ2-1, with a weak D call TRBD2 (5 bases). This CDR3 has 15 amino acids. V lost 0 bases to trimming and J lost 4 bases, with 11 bases between them. Germline V CDR1 and CDR2: SGHRS, YFSETQ. CDR3 nucleotides: TGCGCCAGCAGCTTGGGGCCTAGCTCGTACAATGAGCAGTTCTTC. This codes for CASSLGPSSYNEQFF.

This clone was observed a single time. Other DNA sequences within the sample encode an identical CDR3. V gene TRBV7-9 combines with J gene TRBJ2-7, with a possible D match to TRBD2 (6 bases). This CDR3 contains 14 residues. The germline V gene encodes CDR1 SEHNR and CDR2 FQNEAQ (reference sequence). V shed 1 base and J shed 1 base, with 8 bases lying between them. The CDR3 DNA sequence: TGTGCCAGCAGCTTAGTTGGAGGGTCCTACGAGCAGTACTTC. It is translated as CASSLVGGSYEQYF. The full variable domain, in which reference TRBV7-9 and TRBJ2-7 provide the parts outside the CDR3, is DTGVSQNPRHKITKRGQNVTFRCDPISEHNRLYWYRQTLGQGPEFLTYFQNEAQLEKSRLLSDRFSAERPKGSFSTLEIQRTEQGDSAMYLCASSLVGGSYEQYFGPGTRLTVT.

The V gene is TRBV27, the J gene TRBJ2-7, with TRBD2 matching over 13 bases. This CDR3 region has 17 residues. Per the germline V gene, CDR1 is MNHEY and CDR2 is SMNVEV (reference sequence). The V segment lost 4 bases and the J segment 4 bases; nucleotides outside the gene matches: 10. The CDR3 region has the DNA TGTGCCAGCAGTTCAACCCGGACTAGCGGGAGTCCGTACGAGCAGTACTTC. Translation gives CASSSTRTSGSPYEQYF.

The rearrangement joins TRBV9 to TRBJ2-7; the D is unclear. Germline V gene lookup returns CDR1 SGDLS and CDR2 YYNGEE. The CDR3 runs 13 residues. The V gene lost 3 bases and the J gene lost 3 bases, with 10 bases spanning the gap. CDR3 in DNA: TGTGCCAGCAGCGCGGACGCGAACTACGAGCAGTACTTC. Translating gives CASSADANYEQYF. Supplemented by reference TRBV9 and TRBJ2-7, the full variable domain reads DSGVTQTPKHLITATGQRVTLRCSPRSGDLSVYWYQQSLDQGLQFLIQYYNGEERAKGNILERFSAQQFPDLHSELNLSSLELGDSALYFCASSADANYEQYFGPGTRLTVT.

On this clone: Distinct nucleotide sequences in the sample also encode this CDR3. The chain links TRBV27 to TRBJ2-7; 7 nucleotides line up with TRBD1. The CDR3 totals 13 residues. From germline, CDR1 is MNHEY and CDR2 SMNVEV (reference sequence). The junction had 1 base not matched to a gene; V was cut back by 3 bases and J by 2 bases. The CDR3 protein is CASSFTGAYEQYF. DNA for the CDR3: TGTGCCAGCAGTTTTACAGGGGCCTACGAGCAGTACTTC.

The rearrangement joins TRBV28 to TRBJ2-7, with 14 bases identical to TRBD2. Germline V gene data show CDR1 as MDHEN and CDR2 as SYDVKM. Germline trimming cut 4 bases from V and 6 bases from J; bases unmatched to any gene: 20. This CDR3 region has 20 residues. The CDR3 DNA reads TGTGCCAGCAGTTCGGACGGGACTAGCGGGAGCTGGGGACTGATCGGCGAGCAGTACTTC. Protein product: CASSSDGTSGSWGLIGEQYF.

V is TRBV7-9 and J is TRBJ2-5; D gene uncertain. CDR1 is SEHNR, CDR2 FQNEAQ, per germline (reference sequence). The CDR3 has 13 residues. V gave up 5 bases and J gave up 1 base, with 8 bases separating them. The CDR3 region has the DNA TGTGCCAGCAGCACGACATCCCAAGAGACCCAGTACTTC. Translation gives CASSTTSQETQYF.

CDR3 sequence reads: CASSHSAGYLWAFF. In DNA form, the CDR3 reads TGTGCCAGCAGCCATTCCGCAGGGTACCTTTGGGCTTTCTTT. The chain recombines TRBV2 with TRBJ1-1, with D perhaps matching TRBD1 (5 bases). CDR1 is SNHLY, CDR2 FYNNEI, per germline. V gave up 6 bases and J gave up 11 bases, with 22 bases separating them. This CDR3 is built from 14 residues. The full variable domain, with the rest looked up from reference TRBV2 and TRBJ1-1, is EPEVTQTPSHQVTQMGQEVILRCVPISNHLYFYWYRQILGQKVEFLVSFYNNEISEKSEIFDDQFSVERPDGSNFTLKIRSTKLEDSAMYFCASSHSAGYLWAFFGQGTRLTVV.

The chain employs TRBV7-2 and TRBJ2-7, with 9 bases identical to TRBD1. The germline gives CDR1 SGHTA, CDR2 FQGNSA. J was trimmed by 2 bases and V by 2 bases; bases with no gene match: 10. The CDR3 sequence is 17 residues long. The CDR3 sequence: CASSLLDRGSVTYEQYF. The CDR3 bases are TGTGCCAGCAGCTTACTCGACAGGGGGTCTGTTACCTACGAGCAGTACTTC.

The rearrangement links TRBV19 to TRBJ2-1; 9 bases are a match to TRBD1. Looked up from germline, CDR1 is LNHDA and CDR2 is SQIVND (reference sequence). The V and J ends lost 6 bases and 7 bases, in that order; junction bases with no gene match: 4. This CDR3 spans 13 amino acids. This chain's CDR3 is CASSRDRVNEQFF. Written as DNA, the CDR3 is TGTGCCAGTAGCCGGGACAGGGTTAATGAGCAGTTCTTC.

This sequence joins TRBV27 and TRBJ1-5; D is perhaps TRBD1 (6 bases). The V and J ends lost 5 bases and 5 bases respectively, with 19 bases between them. In germline, CDR1 is MNHEY, CDR2 SMNVEV (reference sequence). There are 16 residues in the CDR3. This CDR3 reads CASSPYPGAVDQPQHF. CDR3 nucleotide sequence: TGTGCCAGCAGTCCGTACCCGGGGGCGGTCGATCAGCCCCAGCATTTT.

This clone has more than one count but fewer than ten. The genes are TRBV19 and TRBJ1-5, with a possible D match to TRBD1 (6 bases). CDR3 size: 13 residues. Germline V lookup: CDR1 LNHDA, CDR2 SQIVND (reference sequence). V was cut by 5 bases and J by 4 bases, with 9 bases left in between. The CDR3 DNA follows: TGTGCCAGTAGTGCAGGGGCTAATCAGCCCCAGCATTTT. It specifies CASSAGANQPQHF.

The chain carries TRBV7-8 and TRBJ1-1, with 9 bases aligning to TRBD1. This CDR3 is 16 amino acids long. Germline CDR1 reads SGHVS; CDR2 reads FQNEAQ. V gave up 4 bases and J gave up 6 bases; unmatched junction bases: 12. The DNA for the CDR3 is TGTGCCAGCAGCTCAGCCGCCGGGACAGGGCAACCTGAAGCTTTCTTT. Translation: CASSSAAGTGQPEAFF.